This T cell receptor beta chain was retrieved from a study of cytomegalovirus exposure and HLA in healthy donors. The wider study: The 100 to 150 validation repertoires and the 650 to 850 first-cohort repertoires shared a platform, a later analysis reported.

The method was immunoSEQ multiplex PCR; TCRdb's version includes in-frame clones alone and lacks a portion of them. Among more than 250,000 clones listed, 90% were seen once. CDR3 length: 14 amino acids. V was cut by 5 bases and J by 4 bases, with 14 bases left in between. Germline V CDR1 and CDR2: MNHNY, SVGAGI (reference sequence). Specimen: PBMCs. The chain carries TRBV6-6 and TRBJ2-5; D not resolved. The receptor was derived from a woman between 25 and 40 years old in good health and CMV-seronegative. The CDR3 protein is CASSQNEAPETQYF. The CDR3, as DNA: TGTGCCAGCAGTCAAAATGAGGCCCCAGAGACCCAGTACTTC.